The sequence of this T cell receptor beta chain was determined in a study of OX40 agonist ivuxolimab in advanced cancers. About the study: Prior anti-PD-1, anti-PD-L1 or anti-CTLA-4 therapy was allowed; about 39% had some. The study, taken as a whole, reports: At 0.1 to 3.0 mg/kg, CD4+ and CD8+ blood T cells expanded clonally by week 6. A proportion of nonresponders additionally exhibited low normalized T-cell clonal expansion.

Points on this clone: What it recognizes is unknown.

Autoimmune disease history or systemic immunosuppression disqualified patients. Per the germline V gene, CDR1 is SGHAT and CDR2 is FQNNGV. Deletions cut 1 base from V and 8 bases from J, with 14 bases between. CDR3 length: 15 residues. Assay used: immunoSEQ multiplex PCR; TCRdb lists only in-frame clones, some missing. The table has fewer than 85,000 clones, about four fifths seen once. J is TRBJ1-4 and V is TRBV11-2, with D perhaps matching TRBD1 (5 bases). The sequencing here drew on CD4+ or CD8+ T cells sorted from blood, taken in a trial of the OX40 agonist ivuxolimab. The clonotype originates from an adult with an advanced solid tumor such as melanoma, head and neck, liver or kidney cancer. CDR3: CASSLVGRPWEKLFF. In DNA form, the CDR3 reads TGTGCCAGCAGCTTAGTGGGGCGCCCTTGGGAAAAACTGTTTTTT.